This passage covers 19 T cell receptor beta chains from one sample sequenced in a study of early T cells in non-severe SARS-CoV-2 infection. One entry per CDR3 protein, called by TCRdb with MiXCR from the 5' RACE reads. Of fewer than 120,000 distinct CDR3 sequences listed, 10% to 15% were seen once; the top ten hold 3% to 4.5%. This material consisted of whole blood, taken at baseline. The receptors shown here come from an adult who was a healthcare worker with PCR-confirmed SARS-CoV-2 infection or an uninfected control (not recorded which).

CDR3: CSATLGLAGNSGANVLTF. The CDR3 region has the DNA TGCAGTGCTACCCTCGGGCTAGCGGGGAACTCTGGGGCCAACGTCCTGACTTTC. The chain links TRBV20-1 to TRBJ2-6, with 9 bases identical to TRBD2. The J segment lost 0 bases and the V segment lost 4 bases, leaving 10 bases of the junction unmatched. CDR1 DFQATT and CDR2 SNEGSKA come from the germline V gene (reference sequence). This CDR3 is 18 amino acids long.

The rearrangement joins TRBV5-5 to TRBJ1-1; TRBD1 is a possible D gene (6 bases). V lost 5 bases to trimming and J lost 4 bases, with 9 bases between them. Germline V gene data show CDR1 as SGHKS and CDR2 as YYEKEE (reference sequence). The CDR3 sequence is 12 residues long. The CDR3 nucleotides are TGTGCCAGCAGGGCAGGGGCCACTGAAGCTTTCTTT. Amino acids: CASRAGATEAFF.

The chain employs TRBV12-3 or TRBV12-4 and TRBJ2-7; no clear D gene. With 2 bases removed from V and 6 bases from J, the gap between germline ends came to 17 bases. The CDR3 loop spans 15 amino acids. The CDR3 spells CASSLTPGFTSEQYF. The CDR3 nucleotides are TGTGCCAGCAGTTTAACCCCCGGGTTCACGAGCGAGCAGTACTTC.

This clonotype turned up a few times. This chain uses TRBV27 with TRBJ2-3, with D possibly TRBD1 on 6 matching bases. CDR1 is MNHEY, CDR2 SMNVEV, per germline (reference sequence). Trimming shortened V by 8 bases and J by 2 bases, and 20 bases separated the two germline ends. This CDR3 is built from 16 residues. The CDR3 nucleotides read TGTGCCAGCGGCGACGGGCAGGGGCCCTACACAGATACGCAGTATTTT. As protein: CASGDGQGPYTDTQYF.

The chain combines TRBV11-2 with TRBJ1-6; D not resolved. Germline V gives CDR1 SGHAT, CDR2 FQNNGV. Trimming took 5 bases from V and 9 from J, leaving 17 bases between them. The CDR3 length is 15 residues. The CDR3 nucleotides are TGTGCCAGCAGCCCGCGGAGCAGTATAGGTTCACCCCTCCACTTT. This translates into CASSPRSSIGSPLHF.

This clonotype was detected a few times. V is TRBV18 and J is TRBJ1-1; possibly TRBD1 for D (5 bases). V was trimmed by 1 base and J by 2 bases, leaving 14 bases between them. In germline, CDR1 is KGHSH, CDR2 LQKENI. This CDR3 spans 16 amino acids. The CDR3 is CASSPRAMDTNTEAFF. As DNA, the CDR3 is TGTGCCAGCTCACCACGAGCCATGGACACAAACACTGAAGCTTTCTTT.

The CDR3 here is CASRPQGYSNQPQHF. CDR3 sequence (DNA): TGTGCCAGCAGACCACAAGGGTATAGCAATCAGCCCCAGCATTTT. This chain links TRBV27 with TRBJ1-5, with D hard to call. The germline V and J ends were trimmed by 6 bases and 0 bases, with 12 bases remaining between them. Germline-derived CDR1 and CDR2 are MNHEY and SMNVEV (reference sequence). This CDR3 region has 15 residues.

This clonotype appeared a few times. CDR3 sequence reads: CSADDGRATEAFF. The CDR3 coding sequence is TGCAGTGCCGACGACGGCAGGGCCACTGAAGCTTTCTTT. The chain uses TRBV20-1 and TRBJ1-1, with D tentatively TRBD1 (5 bases). The CDR3 runs 13 residues. V was trimmed by 6 bases and J by 4 bases, leaving 15 bases between them. Germline lookup yields CDR1 DFQATT and CDR2 SNEGSKA (reference sequence).

This clonotype was found a few times. CDR3 in amino acids: CASSMQGAWEFF. CDR3 sequence (DNA): TGTGCCAGCAGTATGCAGGGGGCCTGGGAGTTCTTC. The chain combines TRBV12-3 or TRBV12-4 with TRBJ2-1; TRBD1 matches 8 bases. V lost 5 bases and J lost 14; bases outside the gene matches: 8. CDR3 length equals 12 residues.

The table lists this clonotype with a few counts. The chain links TRBV20-1 to TRBJ1-1; D unclear. Trimming removed 3 bases from V and 1 base from J, with 6 bases in between. The CDR3 sequence is 12 residues long. Germline V lookup: CDR1 DFQATT, CDR2 SNEGSKA (reference sequence). The DNA of the CDR3 is TGCAGTGCTAGTTCCCCGAACACTGAAGCTTTCTTT. Residues: CSASSPNTEAFF.

This clonotype was counted a few times. The rearrangement joins TRBV7-3 to TRBJ2-4; a possible D gene is TRBD1 (5 bases). The CDR3 contains 13 residues. V dropped 0 bases and J dropped 13 bases, with 13 bases sitting between them. Germline V CDR1 and CDR2: SGHTA, FQGTGA. Here the CDR3 reads CASSLTRQHSQYF. Here the CDR3 DNA reads TGTGCCAGCAGCTTAACCCGACAGCACTCGCAGTACTTC.

This chain connects TRBV12-5 to TRBJ1-1; D is perhaps TRBD1 (5 bases). This CDR3 comprises 14 residues. The germline gives CDR1 LGHNT, CDR2 FRNRAP. In DNA form, the CDR3 reads TGTGCCAGCGGGAATTGGCAGGGTTCCCTTGAAGCTTTCTTT. Its translation is CASGNWQGSLEAFF.

The J gene is TRBJ1-2, the V gene TRBV7-9; TRBD1 might be the D (5 bases). V dropped 5 bases and J dropped 0 bases, with 13 bases sitting between them. CDR1 and CDR2 (germline): SEHNR, FQNEAQ (reference sequence). The CDR3 contains 15 residues. The CDR3 protein is CASSRDRLANYGYTF. The CDR3 region has the DNA TGTGCCAGCAGCCGAGACAGACTCGCTAACTATGGCTACACCTTC.

This clonotype has a handful of counts. V and J are TRBV21-1 and TRBJ2-4; TRBD2 is taken as the D call from the table, unchecked against the DNA. TRBV21-1 is termed a pseudogene. This CDR3 region has 17 residues. CDR3 loop: CASSKRLRRGAKNIQYF. DNA for the CDR3: TGTGCCAGCAGCAAAAGGCTGAGGAGGGGAGCCAAAAACATTCAGTACTTC.

The chain combines TRBV3-1 with TRBJ2-1; D unresolved. Looked up from germline, CDR1 is LGHDT and CDR2 is YNNKEL (reference sequence). This CDR3 region has 16 residues. Trimming left V 1 base short and J 0 bases short, with 10 bases between. CDR3 sequence reads: CASSQGNPLSYNEQFF. The CDR3 DNA follows: TGTGCCAGCAGCCAAGGGAACCCCCTCTCCTACAATGAGCAGTTCTTC.

The chain links TRBV6-2 or TRBV6-3 to TRBJ1-3; D remains ambiguous. V lost 7 bases and J lost 0, with 10 bases in between. The CDR3 length is 14 residues. Germline CDR1 MNHEY, CDR2 SVGEGT. CDR3 sequence reads: CASNTGFSGNTIYF. In nucleotides, the CDR3 is TGTGCCAGCAACACGGGGTTCTCTGGAAACACCATATATTTT.

This chain uses TRBV5-6 with TRBJ2-4, with D hard to call. CDR3 size: 14 residues. V was pared by 5 bases and J by 5 bases, with 14 bases between. From germline, CDR1 is SGHDT and CDR2 YYEEEE. For the CDR3, the DNA is TGTGCCAGCAGTAGAGACACAGTTGAAAACATTCAGTACTTC. This encodes CASSRDTVENIQYF.

Only a few counts were recorded for this clonotype. The chain employs TRBV28 and TRBJ2-2, with D uncertain. CDR1 and CDR2 from the germline V gene are MDHEN and SYDVKM. The CDR3 contains 13 residues. V shed 5 bases and J shed 9 bases, with 13 bases lying between them. The CDR3 sequence: CASSQQSPRELFF. The CDR3 DNA reads as TGTGCCAGCAGTCAACAAAGCCCTCGGGAGCTGTTTTTT.

The chain employs TRBV20-1 and TRBJ2-7; 7 nucleotides line up with TRBD1. The CDR3 has 11 amino acids. Germline V gene sequence: CDR1 DFQATT, CDR2 SNEGSKA (reference sequence). CDR3 region: CKGADSREQYF. The CDR3 region has the DNA TGCAAGGGGGCCGACTCGCGGGAGCAGTACTTC.